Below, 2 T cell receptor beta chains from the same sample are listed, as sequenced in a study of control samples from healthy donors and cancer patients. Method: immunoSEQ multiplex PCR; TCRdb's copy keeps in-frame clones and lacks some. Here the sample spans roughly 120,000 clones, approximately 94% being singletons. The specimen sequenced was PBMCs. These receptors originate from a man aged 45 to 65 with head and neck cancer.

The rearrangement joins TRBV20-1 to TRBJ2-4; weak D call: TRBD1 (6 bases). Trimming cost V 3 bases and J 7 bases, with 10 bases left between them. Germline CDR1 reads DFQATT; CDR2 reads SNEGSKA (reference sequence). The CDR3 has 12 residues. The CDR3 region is CSASSTGNIQYF. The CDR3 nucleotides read TGCAGTGCTAGTTCAACAGGGAACATTCAGTACTTC.

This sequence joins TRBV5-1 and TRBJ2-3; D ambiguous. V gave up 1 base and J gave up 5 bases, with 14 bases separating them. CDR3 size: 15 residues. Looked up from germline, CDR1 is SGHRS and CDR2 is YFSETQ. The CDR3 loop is CASSLSGSLRDTQYF. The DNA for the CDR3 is TGCGCCAGCAGCTTGTCGGGCAGTCTGAGAGATACGCAGTATTTT.